Below, 23 T cell receptor beta chains from the same sample are listed, as sequenced in a study of T cell responses to AZD1222 COVID-19 vaccine. Some clones are missing from TCRdb's copy, which holds only in-frame ones; the method was immunoSEQ multiplex PCR. The sample comprises around 99,000 clones, more than 80% of which are singletons, and approximately 12% rests with the top ten. This material consisted of peripheral blood, taken on day 0 of AZD1222 vaccination. The receptors originated from an adult in good health.

V and J are TRBV2 and TRBJ2-5, with TRBD1 matching 9 bases. The junction had 7 bases not matched to a gene; V was cut back by 9 bases and J by 2 bases. The length of the CDR3 is 14 residues. Germline CDR1 is SNHLY and CDR2 is FYNNEI. The CDR3 protein is CAREWGQGQETQYF. CDR3 nucleotides: TGTGCCAGAGAATGGGGACAGGGACAAGAGACCCAGTACTTC.

This chain connects TRBV5-5 to TRBJ2-5; no reliable D call. Germline loops: CDR1 SGHKS, CDR2 YYEKEE (reference sequence). The CDR3 spans 13 residues. V was clipped by 2 bases and J by 0 bases, with 5 bases between them. CDR3 DNA sequence: TGTGCCAGCAGCTTCTTTGACCAAGAGACCCAGTACTTC. Amino acid sequence: CASSFFDQETQYF.

The chain's CDR3 is CASRRETGTYGYTF. CDR3 DNA sequence: TGTGCCAGCAGACGAGAGACAGGGACCTATGGCTACACCTTC. The rearrangement joins TRBV6-5 to TRBJ1-2; 7 nucleotides match TRBD1. CDR1 and CDR2 from the germline V gene are MNHEY and SVGAGI. CDR3 length: 14 residues. J was trimmed by 4 bases and V by 6 bases; bases with no gene match: 8.

The V call is TRBV5-1, the J call TRBJ2-1; 14 bases map to TRBD2. V shed 5 bases and J 4 bases; nucleotides not matched to a gene: 11. This CDR3 contains 18 residues. CDR1 and CDR2 (germline): SGHRS, YFSETQ. DNA of the CDR3: TGCGCCAGCAGTCAGAACCCCGGGACTAGCGGGAGTTACAATGAGCAGTTCTTC. It translates to CASSQNPGTSGSYNEQFF.

V and J are TRBV7-9 and TRBJ2-7; no reliable D call. Germline V gene data show CDR1 as SEHNR and CDR2 as FQNEAQ (reference sequence). CDR3 size: 13 residues. V was shortened by 1 base and J by 3 bases, with 7 bases between the two germline ends. The CDR3 protein is CASSLGQDYEQYF. CDR3 coding DNA: TGTGCCAGCAGCTTAGGACAAGACTACGAGCAGTACTTC.

This chain links TRBV2 with TRBJ1-2; D is unclear. The ends were cut back, 5 bases at V and 4 bases at J, with 20 bases in the middle. Germline V gives CDR1 SNHLY, CDR2 FYNNEI. The CDR3 consists of 16 residues. Written as DNA, the CDR3 is TGTGCCAGCAGTCCTCGGCCCGGCGGGTCTACCTATGGCTACACCTTC. Translated, it gives CASSPRPGGSTYGYTF.

V is TRBV28 and J is TRBJ1-2; a weak D match, TRBD1 (5 bases). Trimming pared 2 bases from V and 4 bases from J, leaving 11 bases between. Germline V lookup: CDR1 MDHEN, CDR2 SYDVKM. There are 14 residues in the CDR3. CDR3 sequence reads: CASSLVRATYGYTF. The DNA for the CDR3 is TGTGCCAGCAGTTTAGTCAGGGCCACCTATGGCTACACCTTC.

This chain links TRBV5-1 with TRBJ2-1; either TRBD1 or TRBD2 may fit D (5 bases each). Germline lookup yields CDR1 SGHRS and CDR2 YFSETQ. CDR3 size: 14 residues. Trimming removed 2 bases at V and 4 bases at J, with 10 bases between. CDR3: CASSLDWGYNEQFF. Written as DNA, the CDR3 is TGCGCCAGCAGCTTAGATTGGGGGTACAATGAGCAGTTCTTC.

A few counts support this clone. The rearrangement uses TRBV18 and TRBJ2-7; weak D call: TRBD1 (6 bases). Trimming stripped 3 bases from V and 0 bases from J, with 18 bases between. Germline loops: CDR1 KGHSH, CDR2 LQKENI. The CDR3 runs 17 residues. DNA for the CDR3: TGTGCCAGCTCACCTTCCTCCGGGACACTGAGCTCCTACGAGCAGTACTTC. Encoded protein: CASSPSSGTLSSYEQYF.

This chain uses TRBV6-2 or TRBV6-3 with TRBJ1-1; D is perhaps TRBD1 (5 bases). From germline, CDR1 is MNHEY and CDR2 SVGEGT. V was trimmed by 2 bases and J by 0 bases, leaving 7 bases between them. The CDR3 is 14 amino acids. The CDR3 protein is CASSYRGLNTEAFF. CDR3 sequence (DNA): TGTGCCAGCAGTTACAGGGGACTGAACACTGAAGCTTTCTTT.

The chain couples TRBV7-9 to TRBJ2-7; 10 bases match TRBD1. Trimming cost V 5 bases and J 0 bases; bases outside gene matches: 4. CDR1 is SEHNR, CDR2 FQNEAQ, per germline (reference sequence). The CDR3 has 15 residues. CDR3 DNA sequence: TGTGCCAGCAGCCGGACAGGGGGAAGCTCCTACGAGCAGTACTTC. It encodes CASSRTGGSSYEQYF.

The gene calls are TRBV11-2 and TRBJ2-1; D is perhaps TRBD2 (6 bases). V was trimmed by 2 bases and J by 4 bases, leaving 15 bases between them. Germline-derived CDR1 and CDR2 are SGHAT and FQNNGV. This CDR3 has 16 residues. The CDR3 protein is CASSLSVGSIYNEQFF. CDR3 DNA: TGTGCCAGCAGCTTAAGTGTCGGGAGCATATACAATGAGCAGTTCTTC.

The chain is built from TRBV7-9 and TRBJ1-2; TRBD1 aligns across 8 bases. V trimming: 5 bases; J trimming: 4 bases; junction bases outside the gene matches: 12. The CDR3 length is 16 residues. Germline V CDR1 and CDR2: SEHNR, FQNEAQ (reference sequence). The CDR3 DNA is TGTGCCAGCAGCCCGAAGACAGGGGCCGACCCCTATGGCTACACCTTC. Its protein is CASSPKTGADPYGYTF.

The V call is TRBV28, the J call TRBJ2-2; a possible D gene is TRBD1 (7 bases). The CDR3 has 16 residues. The germline V gene has CDR1 MDHEN and CDR2 SYDVKM. The V end lost 2 bases, the J end lost 7 bases, and 17 bases lay between the germline ends. This CDR3 is CASSLNQGGIGGELFF. CDR3 nucleotides: TGTGCCAGCAGTTTAAATCAGGGGGGAATTGGCGGGGAGCTGTTTTTT.

The chain couples TRBV15 to TRBJ1-3; D unresolved. The germline V gene encodes CDR1 LNHNV and CDR2 YYDKDF (reference sequence). The CDR3 totals 15 residues. V dropped 0 bases and J dropped 0 bases, with 6 bases sitting between them. The CDR3 spells CATSREVNSGNTIYF. As DNA, the CDR3 is TGTGCCACCAGCAGAGAGGTGAACTCTGGAAACACCATATATTTT.

The chain combines TRBV23-1 with TRBJ2-4; 8 nucleotides line up with TRBD1. TRBV23-1 is assigned to the ORF class and has an uncertain function. CDR3 length: 16 residues. V lost 3 bases, J lost 0 bases, and 4 bases stayed unmatched. The CDR3 reads CASSQGQVLAKNIQYF. The CDR3 DNA reads as TGCGCCAGCAGTCAGGGACAGGTACTAGCCAAAAACATTCAGTACTTC.

The V gene is TRBV7-3, the J gene TRBJ1-6; D may be TRBD1 (6 bases). Trimming stripped 5 bases from V and 2 bases from J, with 7 bases between. The CDR3 is made up of 14 amino acids. Per the germline V gene, CDR1 is SGHTA and CDR2 is FQGTGA. DNA of the CDR3: TGTGCCAGCAGCCGGACAGCCTATAATTCACCCCTCCACTTT. This codes for CASSRTAYNSPLHF.

V usage is TRBV27 and J usage is TRBJ2-3; the match to TRBD2 covers 8 bases. Germline CDR1 MNHEY, CDR2 SMNVEV (reference sequence). This CDR3 comprises 14 residues. Trimming at V came to 2 bases and at J to 4 bases, leaving 2 bases not matched to a gene. CDR3 residues: CASSLPGGPDTQYF. In DNA, the CDR3 is TGTGCCAGCAGTTTACCGGGAGGGCCAGATACGCAGTATTTT.

This clone was observed many times. This chain links TRBV29-1 with TRBJ2-7; TRBD1 aligns across 7 bases. Germline V gene sequence: CDR1 SQVTM, CDR2 ANQGSEA. CDR3 length: 12 residues. V lost 4 bases to trimming and J lost 7 bases; unmatched junction nucleotides: 7. This CDR3 reads CSVGQSRGEQYF. In DNA, the CDR3 is TGCAGCGTTGGCCAGTCCAGGGGGGAGCAGTACTTC.

The J gene is TRBJ2-2, the V gene TRBV7-8; no clear D. CDR1 SGHVS and CDR2 FQNEAQ come from the germline V gene. V lost 0 bases and J 7 bases, leaving 9 bases between the germline ends. The CDR3 is 14 residues long. CDR3: CASSLAVVYGELFF. The CDR3 nucleotides are TGTGCCAGCAGCTTAGCGGTTGTCTACGGGGAGCTGTTTTTT.

The J gene is TRBJ1-5, the V gene TRBV6-1; tentative D call: TRBD1 (5 bases). There are 18 residues in the CDR3. V was pared by 4 bases and J by 2 bases, with 21 bases between. Looked up from germline, CDR1 is MNHNS and CDR2 is SASEGT. CDR3 sequence: CASSGDRGYGMGNQPQHF. CDR3 in DNA: TGTGCCAGCAGTGGGGACCGGGGGTACGGGATGGGCAATCAGCCCCAGCATTTT.

The chain has TRBV6-5 and TRBJ1-5; D gene unclear. Germline CDR1 and CDR2: MNHEY and SVGAGI. The CDR3 has 13 amino acids. V was shortened by 5 bases and J by 5 bases, with 10 bases between the two germline ends. This CDR3 is CASSQRVDQPQHF. Here the CDR3 DNA reads TGTGCCAGCAGTCAAAGGGTGGATCAGCCCCAGCATTTT.

The chain carries TRBV7-2 and TRBJ2-5, with D possibly being TRBD1 or TRBD2 (5 bases each). The CDR3 has 16 residues. The germline CDR1 and CDR2 sequences are SGHTA and FQGNSA. The ends were cut back, 1 base at V and 3 bases at J, with 15 bases in the middle. The CDR3 coding sequence is TGTGCCAGCAGCTTAGGTTTCGGGGCGACCGAAGAGACCCAGTACTTC. This sequence encodes CASSLGFGATEETQYF. The full variable domain, completed using reference TRBV7-2 and TRBJ2-5, is GAGVSQSPSNKVTEKGKDVELRCDPISGHTALYWYRQSLGQGLEFLIYFQGNSAPDKSGLPSDRFSAERTGGSVSTLTIQRTQQEDSAVYLCASSLGFGATEETQYFGPGTRLLVL.